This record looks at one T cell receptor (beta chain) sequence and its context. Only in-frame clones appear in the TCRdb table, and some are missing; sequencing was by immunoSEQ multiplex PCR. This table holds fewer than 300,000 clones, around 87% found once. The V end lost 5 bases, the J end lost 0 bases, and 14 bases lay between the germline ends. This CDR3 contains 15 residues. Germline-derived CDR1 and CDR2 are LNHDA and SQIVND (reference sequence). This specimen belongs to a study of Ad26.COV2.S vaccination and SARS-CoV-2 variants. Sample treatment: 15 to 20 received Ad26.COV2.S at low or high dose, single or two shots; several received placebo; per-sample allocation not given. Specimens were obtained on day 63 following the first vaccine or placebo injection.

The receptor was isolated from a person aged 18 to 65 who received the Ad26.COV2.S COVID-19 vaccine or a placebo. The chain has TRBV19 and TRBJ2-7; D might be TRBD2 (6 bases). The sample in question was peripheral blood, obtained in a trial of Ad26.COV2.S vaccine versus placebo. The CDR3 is CASSLSWEASYEQYF. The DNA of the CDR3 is TGTGCCAGTAGTCTCAGTTGGGAGGCCTCCTACGAGCAGTACTTC. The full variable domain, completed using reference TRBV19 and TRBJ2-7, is DGGITQSPKYLFRKEGQNVTLSCEQNLNHDAMYWYRQDPGQGLRLIYYSQIVNDFQKGDIAEGYSVSREKKESFPLTVTSAQKNPTAFYLCASSLSWEASYEQYFGPGTRLTVT.